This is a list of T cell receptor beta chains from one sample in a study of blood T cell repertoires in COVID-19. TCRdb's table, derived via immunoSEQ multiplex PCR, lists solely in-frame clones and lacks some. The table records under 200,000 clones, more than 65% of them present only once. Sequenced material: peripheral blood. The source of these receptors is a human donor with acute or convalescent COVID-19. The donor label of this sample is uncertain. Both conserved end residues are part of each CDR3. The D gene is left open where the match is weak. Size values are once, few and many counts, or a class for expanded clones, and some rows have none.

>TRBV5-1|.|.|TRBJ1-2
CASSPGNMNYGYTF
TGCGCCAGCAGCCCGGGAAACATGAACTATGGCTACACCTTC
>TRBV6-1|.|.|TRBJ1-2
CASSEAAAYSGGYGYTF
TGTGCCAGCAGTGAAGCGGCCGCTTATTCCGGAGGCTATGGCTACACCTTC
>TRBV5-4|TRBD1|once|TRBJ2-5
CASSPRTGHQETQYF
TGTGCCAGCAGCCCCAGGACAGGGCACCAAGAGACCCAGTACTTC
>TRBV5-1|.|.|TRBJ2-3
CASSSQGWTDTQYF
TGCGCCAGCAGCTCGCAGGGTTGGACAGATACGCAGTATTTT
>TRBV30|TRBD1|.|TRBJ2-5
CAWSAKGTGQETQYF
TGTGCCTGGAGTGCCAAAGGGACAGGCCAAGAGACCCAGTACTTC
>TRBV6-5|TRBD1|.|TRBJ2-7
CASSYDRGAYEQYF
TGTGCCAGCAGTTACGACAGGGGAGCCTACGAGCAGTACTTC
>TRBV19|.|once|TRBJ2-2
CASSLSGGSGELFF
TGTGCCAGTAGTCTAAGTGGGGGGTCCGGGGAGCTGTTTTTT
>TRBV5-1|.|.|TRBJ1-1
CASSATDGGVTEAFF
TGCGCCAGCAGTGCTACGGACGGGGGGGTAACTGAAGCTTTCTTT
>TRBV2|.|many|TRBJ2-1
CASSGGGAYNEQFF
TGTGCCAGCAGCGGAGGGGGGGCCTACAATGAGCAGTTCTTC
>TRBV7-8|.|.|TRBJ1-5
CASSSGVSNQPQHF
TGTGCCAGCAGCTCCGGGGTATCAAATCAGCCCCAGCATTTT
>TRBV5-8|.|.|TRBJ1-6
CASSLTGNSPLHF
TGTGCCAGCAGTCTTACAGGCAATTCACCCCTCCACTTT
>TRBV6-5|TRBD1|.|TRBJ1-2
CASSQGAGYGYTF
TGTGCCAGCAGCCAGGGGGCGGGATATGGCTACACCTTC
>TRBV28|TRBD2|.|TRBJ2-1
CASSDRTSGRVSGEQFF
TGTGCCAGCAGTGATCGGACTAGCGGGAGGGTTAGCGGTGAGCAGTTCTTC
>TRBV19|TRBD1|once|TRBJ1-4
CASRPGTATNEKLFF
TGTGCCAGTAGACCCGGGACAGCTACTAATGAAAAACTGTTTTTT
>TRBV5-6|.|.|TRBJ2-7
CASSPPQGPNEQYF
TGTGCCAGCAGCCCACCGCAGGGGCCGAACGAGCAGTACTTC
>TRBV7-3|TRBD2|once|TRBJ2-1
CASSSGLAGVIADEQFF
TGTGCCAGCAGCTCGGGACTAGCGGGAGTTATCGCCGATGAGCAGTTCTTC
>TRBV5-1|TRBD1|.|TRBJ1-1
CASSLAVTGGTEAFF
TGCGCCAGCAGCTTGGCCGTGACAGGGGGCACTGAAGCTTTCTTT